Included here is one T cell receptor (beta chain) sequence, with context. Per the authors' pipeline: Amplification with reference gene primers provided the estimates of nucleated cell counts. Libraries were prepared by immunoSEQ multiplex PCR; TCRdb keeps only in-frame clonotypes and omits some of them. V and J calls and clone size come straight from that table; D and trimming were deduced from the DNA. The data contain approximately 73,000 clones, roughly nine tenths of them singletons. These data are taken from a study of blood T cell repertoires in COVID-19. Study context: PBMCs, B-cell-depleted T cells, or T cells provided the cDNA or gDNA that made up the material.

Sequenced material: peripheral blood. This TCR was recovered from a man older than 75 with acute or convalescent COVID-19.

The CDR3 region has the DNA TGTGCCAGCAGAAGACAGGGTATCGCTGAAGCTTTCTTT. It specifies CASRRQGIAEAFF. The rearrangement uses TRBV2 and TRBJ1-1; 7 nucleotides agree with TRBD1. Germline CDR1 SNHLY, CDR2 FYNNEI. The CDR3 contains 13 residues. V shed 6 bases and J 6 bases; nucleotides not matched to a gene: 7.